This TCR beta chain appears in the sequencing data of a study of PD-L1 blockade in urothelial cancer. Germline lookup yields CDR1 SGHRS and CDR2 YFSETQ. Losses at the gene ends were 4 bases for V and 8 bases for J; bases not matched to a gene: 9. The CDR3 length is 14 residues. Using immunoSEQ multiplex PCR, the repertoire was profiled, and TCRdb retains in-frame clones only, with some absent. The sample lists under 150,000 clones; approximately 90% were seen once. Time point in this sample: peripheral blood 6 weeks after treatment start. This sample comprised PBMCs, obtained around atezolizumab (anti-PD-L1) treatment. The sequence came from a man between 60 and 75 years old with urothelial cancer. This rearrangement joins TRBV5-1 to TRBJ1-2; 9 bases map to TRBD1. The DNA for the CDR3 is TGCGCCAGCAGCAGACCGGGACAGGGAGAAGGCTACACCTTC. Protein sequence: CASSRPGQGEGYTF.